The following is a T cell receptor beta chain sequence with its context. No DNA is given; TCRdb re-called the 5' RACE reads and lists each CDR3 protein once. Its table records more than 300,000 distinct CDR3 sequences. This record belongs to a study of monozygotic twins with inflammatory bowel disease. The sequencing sample was made of blood. This clonotype was obtained from a human donor with ulcerative colitis or Crohn's disease, or a healthy co-twin of an affected twin (not recorded which).

The chain's CDR3 is CASSYSTSGVDF. This sequence joins TRBV6-2 or TRBV6-3 and TRBJ2-7; TCRdb's D gene call, TRBD2, goes unchecked for lack of DNA. This CDR3 spans 12 amino acids. Germline CDR1 is MNHEY and CDR2 is SVGEGT.